This TCR beta chain was identified in a study of T cell repertoires in cytomegalovirus infection. This clonotype was counted between two and nine times. Its specificity is not known. TCRdb processed the reads anew with MiXCR; each CDR3 protein has one entry. Counted here are approximately 390,000 distinct CDR3 sequences, about 35% occurring once; the ten biggest clones make up about 13%. Sequencing was performed on cultured PBMCs, taken from culture after CMV antigen stimulation. This TCR came from a human donor in good health (CMV status not recorded). Some clones in this sample may be carry-over from other donors' samples.

CDR3 sequence reads: CASSEVSGGWKTQYF. CDR3 DNA sequence: TGTGCCAGCAGTGAGGTTAGCGGGGGCTGGAAGACCCAGTACTTC. The chain combines TRBV2 with TRBJ2-5; 9 positions agree with TRBD2. Looked up from germline, CDR1 is SNHLY and CDR2 is FYNNEI. There are 15 residues in the CDR3. Trimming at V came to 3 bases and at J to 6 bases, leaving 8 bases not matched to a gene.